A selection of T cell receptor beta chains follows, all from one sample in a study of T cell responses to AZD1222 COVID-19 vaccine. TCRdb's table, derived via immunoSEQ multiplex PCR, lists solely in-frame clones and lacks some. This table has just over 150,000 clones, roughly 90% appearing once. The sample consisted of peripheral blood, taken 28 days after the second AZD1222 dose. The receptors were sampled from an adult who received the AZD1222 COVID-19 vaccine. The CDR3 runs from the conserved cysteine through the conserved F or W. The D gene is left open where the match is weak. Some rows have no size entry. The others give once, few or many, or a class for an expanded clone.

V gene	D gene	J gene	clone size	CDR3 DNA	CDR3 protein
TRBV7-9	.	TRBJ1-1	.	TGTGCCAGCAGCTTAGGGGGGGCCCTGAACACTGAAGCTTTCTTT	CASSLGGALNTEAFF
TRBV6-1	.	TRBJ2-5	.	TGTGCCAGCAGTGAAGTCCTGGGCTACCGGCCGGAGACCCAGTACTTC	CASSEVLGYRPETQYF
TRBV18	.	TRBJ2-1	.	TGTGCCAGCTCACCACAAAATGAGCAGTTCTTC	CASSPQNEQFF
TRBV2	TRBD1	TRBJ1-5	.	TGTGCCAGCACCAGACAGGGGGCAAATCAGCCCCAGCATTTT	CASTRQGANQPQHF
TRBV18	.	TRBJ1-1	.	TGTGCCAGCTCACCAGTTTCCTTCCAGAACACTGAAGCTTTCTTT	CASSPVSFQNTEAFF
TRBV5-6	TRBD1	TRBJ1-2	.	TGTGCCAGCAGCCCCGGGACAGGGCACTATGGCTACACCTTC	CASSPGTGHYGYTF
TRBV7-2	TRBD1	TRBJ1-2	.	TGTGCCAGCAGCCCCCGGACAGGGTTGGGGTCGCACTATGGCTACACCTTC	CASSPRTGLGSHYGYTF
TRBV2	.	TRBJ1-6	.	TGTGCCAGCAGTGCGACAGGTTACTATTCACCCCTCCACTTT	CASSATGYYSPLHF
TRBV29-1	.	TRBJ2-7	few	TGCAGCGCCAAGAGGGATAGCTCCTACGAGCAGTACTTC	CSAKRDSSYEQYF
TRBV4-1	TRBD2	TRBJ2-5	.	TGCGCCAGCAGCCAAAGTGAGGTAGCGGGGATCCAAGAGACCCAGTACTTC	CASSQSEVAGIQETQYF
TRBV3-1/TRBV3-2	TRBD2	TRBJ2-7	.	TGTGCCAGCAGCCAACTAGCGGGGGTGGGGGAGCAGTACTTC	CASSQLAGVGEQYF
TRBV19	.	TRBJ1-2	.	TGTGCCAGCATAGGACAGACCCACTATGGCTACACCTTC	CASIGQTHYGYTF
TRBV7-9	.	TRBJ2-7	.	TGTGCCAGCGGCCCGGACTTTGGTGGGGTCGAGCAGTACTTC	CASGPDFGGVEQYF
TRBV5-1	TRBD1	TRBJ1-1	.	TGCGCCAGCAGCTCCGGGACAGGGCACACTGAAGCTTTCTTT	CASSSGTGHTEAFF
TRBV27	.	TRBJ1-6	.	TGTGCCACCAGTTTGAAGGATCCCAGATCACCCCTCCACTTT	CATSLKDPRSPLHF
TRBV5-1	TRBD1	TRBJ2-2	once	TGCGCCAGCAGCTTACAGGGGGCCGGGGAGCTGTTTTTT	CASSLQGAGELFF
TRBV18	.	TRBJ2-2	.	TGTGCCAGCTCAGCCCGGAGGGGCGACACCGGGGAGCTGTTTTTT	CASSARRGDTGELFF
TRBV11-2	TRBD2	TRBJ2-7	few	TGTGCCAGCAGCTTGGCTACGGGAGGCAAATCCTCCTACGAGCAGTACTTC	CASSLATGGKSSYEQYF
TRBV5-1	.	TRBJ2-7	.	TGCGCCAGCAGCACGGGGGGCCTCTCCTACGAGCAGTACTTC	CASSTGGLSYEQYF
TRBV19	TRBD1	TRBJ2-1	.	TGTGCCAGTAGTACGGGACAGACCGGCAAATCCTACAATGAGCAGTTCTTC	CASSTGQTGKSYNEQFF
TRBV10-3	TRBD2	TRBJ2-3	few	TGTGCCATCAGCACTAGCGGGGGGACCGTGGATACGCAGTATTTT	CAISTSGGTVDTQYF
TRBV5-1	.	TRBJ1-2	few	TGCGCCAGCAGCTTGCTACAGGGAGGGTTCCATGGCTACACCTTC	CASSLLQGGFHGYTF
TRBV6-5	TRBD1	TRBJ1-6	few	TGTGCCAGCAGTTACTCGCAGGGACAGAGGTCACCCCTCCACTTT	CASSYSQGQRSPLHF
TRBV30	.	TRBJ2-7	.	TGTGCCTGGAGTGGAGGAGGGAAAGGTTACGAGCAGTACTTC	CAWSGGGKGYEQYF
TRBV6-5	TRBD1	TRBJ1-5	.	TGTGCCAGCAGTTGGAGGACAGGGGTAAATCAGCCCCAGCATTTT	CASSWRTGVNQPQHF
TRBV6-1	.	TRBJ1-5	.	TGTGCCAGCAGTGAAGGGTATCAGCCCCAGCATTTT	CASSEGYQPQHF
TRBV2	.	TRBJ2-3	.	TGTGCCAGCAGTCCGAGTGATACGCAGTATTTT	CASSPSDTQYF
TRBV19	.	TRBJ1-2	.	TGTGCCAGTACCAAGACCCAGCTAGGTGGCTACACCTTC	CASTKTQLGGYTF